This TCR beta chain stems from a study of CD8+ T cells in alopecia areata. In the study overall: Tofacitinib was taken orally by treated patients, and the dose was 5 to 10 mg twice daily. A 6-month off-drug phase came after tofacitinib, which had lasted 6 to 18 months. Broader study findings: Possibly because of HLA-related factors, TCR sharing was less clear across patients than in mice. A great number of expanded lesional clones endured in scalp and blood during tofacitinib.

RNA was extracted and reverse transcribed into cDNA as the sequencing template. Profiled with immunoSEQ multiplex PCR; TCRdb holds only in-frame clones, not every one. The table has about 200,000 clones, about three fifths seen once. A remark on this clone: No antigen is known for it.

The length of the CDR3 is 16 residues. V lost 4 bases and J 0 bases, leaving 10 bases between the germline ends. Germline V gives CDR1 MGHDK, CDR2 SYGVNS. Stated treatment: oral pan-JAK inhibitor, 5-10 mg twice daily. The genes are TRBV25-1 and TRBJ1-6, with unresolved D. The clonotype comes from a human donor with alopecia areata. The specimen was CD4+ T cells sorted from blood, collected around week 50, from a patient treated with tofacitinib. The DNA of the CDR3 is TGTGCCAGCAGTGGTACGGTGAGCTCCTATAATTCACCCCTCCACTTT. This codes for CASSGTVSSYNSPLHF.